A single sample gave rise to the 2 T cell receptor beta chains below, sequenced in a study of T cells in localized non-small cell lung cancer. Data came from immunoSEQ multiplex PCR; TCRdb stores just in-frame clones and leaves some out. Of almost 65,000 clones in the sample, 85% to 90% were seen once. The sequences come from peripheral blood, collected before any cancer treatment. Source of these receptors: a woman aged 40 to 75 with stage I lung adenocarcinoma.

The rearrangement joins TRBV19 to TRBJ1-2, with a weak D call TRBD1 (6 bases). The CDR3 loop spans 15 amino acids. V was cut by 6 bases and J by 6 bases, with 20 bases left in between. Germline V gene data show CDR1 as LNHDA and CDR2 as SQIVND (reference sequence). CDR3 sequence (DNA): TGTGCCAGTAGCCTACAGGGAAGTCGAAAAGATGGCTACACCTTC. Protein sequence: CASSLQGSRKDGYTF. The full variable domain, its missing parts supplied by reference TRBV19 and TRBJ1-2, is DGGITQSPKYLFRKEGQNVTLSCEQNLNHDAMYWYRQDPGQGLRLIYYSQIVNDFQKGDIAEGYSVSREKKESFPLTVTSAQKNPTAFYLCASSLQGSRKDGYTFGSGTRLTVV.

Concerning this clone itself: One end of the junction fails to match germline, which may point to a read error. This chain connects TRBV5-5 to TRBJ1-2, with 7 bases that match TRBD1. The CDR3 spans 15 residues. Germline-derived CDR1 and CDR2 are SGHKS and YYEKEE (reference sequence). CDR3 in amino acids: CASNLMGTELYGYTF. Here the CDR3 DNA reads TGTGCCAGCAACTTGATGGGGACAGAGTTGTACGGCTACACCTTC.